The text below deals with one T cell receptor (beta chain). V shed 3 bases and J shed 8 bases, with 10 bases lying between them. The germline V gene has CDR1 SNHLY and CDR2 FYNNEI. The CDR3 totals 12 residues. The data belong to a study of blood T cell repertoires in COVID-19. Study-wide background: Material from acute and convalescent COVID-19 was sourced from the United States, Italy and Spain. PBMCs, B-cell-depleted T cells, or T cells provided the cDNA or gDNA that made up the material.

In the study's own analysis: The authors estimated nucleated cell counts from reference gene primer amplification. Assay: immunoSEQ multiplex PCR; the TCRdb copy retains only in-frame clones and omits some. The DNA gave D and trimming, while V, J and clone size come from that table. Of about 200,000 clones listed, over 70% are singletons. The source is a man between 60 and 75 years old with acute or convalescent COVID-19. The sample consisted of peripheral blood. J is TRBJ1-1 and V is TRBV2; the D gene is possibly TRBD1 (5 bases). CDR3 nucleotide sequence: TGTGCCAGCAGTGATACAGGATCCGAAGCTTTCTTT. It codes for CASSDTGSEAFF.